This TCR beta chain comes out of a study of T-cell memory formation after mild COVID-19. This CDR3 has 13 amino acids. Trimming stripped 6 bases from V and 3 bases from J, with 8 bases between. Study findings and constraints: CD4/CD8 balance characterized clones contracting day 15 to 85, and CD4+ skew characterized later expanders.

Employing constant-segment primers, 5'RACE generated TCR alpha and TCR beta cDNA libraries bearing sample barcodes and UMIs. TCRdb recomputed calls from the 5' RACE reads with MiXCR, one row per CDR3 protein. Counted here are under 70,000 distinct CDR3 sequences, 9.3% occurring once; the ten biggest clones make up around 1.1%. At least ten counts were recorded for this clonotype. Its antigen is unknown. The sequence came from a man aged 18 to 29 who had mild COVID-19 (a few samples of this study predate the infection). Cell type and time point are not known. Sequencing was performed on PBMCs or a T cell subset sorted from them (not recorded which). This rearrangement joins TRBV12-3 or TRBV12-4 to TRBJ2-2, with D tentatively TRBD2 (5 bases). CDR3 nucleotides: TGTGCCAGCAGGGGCGGGCACACCGGGGAGCTGTTTTTT. It specifies CASRGGHTGELFF.